This T cell receptor (beta chain) was captured in a study of blood T cell repertoires in COVID-19. As for the study in general: Donors in the United States, Italy and Spain gave samples during acute or convalescent COVID-19. Nucleic acid was either cDNA or gDNA, and it came from T cells, B-cell-depleted T cells, or PBMCs.

Patients at the Seattle site were enrolled during active infection and followed longitudinally. As handled by the study authors: Cell counts per sample came from amplifying reference gene primers. The data were produced by immunoSEQ multiplex PCR, yet TCRdb's version contains in-frame clones alone and is incomplete. The V and J calls and clone size come from that table; D and trimming were worked out from the DNA. The sample lists 20,000 to 30,000 clones; approximately 78% were seen once. CDR1 and CDR2 from the germline V gene are SEHNR and FQNEAQ (reference sequence). V dropped 3 bases and J dropped 2; count of bases not matched to a gene: 5. The CDR3 has 16 residues.

The source material was peripheral blood. This clonotype was sampled from an older woman with COVID-19, enrolled during active disease. The genes are TRBV7-9 and TRBJ1-2, with 11 nucleotides matching TRBD1. In DNA form, the CDR3 reads TGTGCCAGCAGCTTGGGTGGACAGGGGGCAAACTATGGCTACACCTTC. It encodes CASSLGGQGANYGYTF.